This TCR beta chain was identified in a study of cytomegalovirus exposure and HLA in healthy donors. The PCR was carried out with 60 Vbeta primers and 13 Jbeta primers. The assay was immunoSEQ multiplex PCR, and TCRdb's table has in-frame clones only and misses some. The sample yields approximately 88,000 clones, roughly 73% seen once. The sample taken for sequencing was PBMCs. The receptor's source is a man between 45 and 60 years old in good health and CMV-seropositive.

CDR3 amino acids: CASSQGYSYEQYF. The CDR3 DNA reads TGTGCCAGCAGTCAGGGGTACTCCTACGAGCAGTACTTC. The rearrangement links TRBV6-1 to TRBJ2-7; tentative D call: TRBD1 (6 bases). The length of the CDR3 is 13 residues. V shed 5 bases and J shed 0 bases, with 8 bases lying between them. The germline V gene encodes CDR1 MNHNS and CDR2 SASEGT.